This T cell receptor beta chain comes out of a study of T cells in localized non-small cell lung cancer. The repertoire was sequenced with immunoSEQ multiplex PCR; TCRdb's copy has only in-frame clones and lacks some. Counted here are about 35,000 clones, more than 85% occurring once; the ten biggest clones make up about 10%. Findings and limits, study-wide: Peak T cell clonality was found in uninvolved adjacent lung, exceeding tumor. Higher blood T cell density tracked longer overall survival. One tumor region alone was sequenced, and heterogeneity therefore remains possible. Adjacent lung tissue had a median about 50 of the top 100 clones found in the tumor.

In regard to this clone: Antigen unknown.

The input for sequencing was peripheral blood mononuclear cells, taken before any cancer treatment. This TCR was recovered from a female donor at least 60 years old with stage II lung adenocarcinoma.

CDR3 nucleotides: TGTGCCAGCAGCTTGGTGGGGACAGGGGGCTTGGAGCAGTACTTC. Its protein is CASSLVGTGGLEQYF. The chain recombines TRBV5-4 with TRBJ2-7; 12 nucleotides align to TRBD1. The trim removed 0 bases at V and 7 bases at J, leaving 5 bases unmatched. The length of the CDR3 is 15 residues. The V gene's germline CDR1 is SGHNT and CDR2 YYREEE (reference sequence).